These T cell receptor beta chains were read from a single sample in a study of long-term antiretroviral therapy in people with HIV. Only in-frame clones appear in the TCRdb table, and some are missing; sequencing was by immunoSEQ multiplex PCR. The sample shows about 20,000 clones, roughly 92% of them seen only once. The source material was unsorted PBMCs, sampled 4.4 years after starting antiretroviral therapy. The origin of the receptors is a woman aged 50 to 60 with HIV. Each CDR3 is given with its conserved first and last residue. The D gene is left open where the match is weak. Rows may omit the clone size; those that give it use once, few, many or a size class.

cdr3_aa cdr3_nt clone_size d_call j_call v_call
CASSIEGSGVGGMEAFF TGTGCCAGTAGTATAGAGGGTTCTGGGGTTGGGGGTATGGAAGCTTTCTTT . . TRBJ1-1 TRBV19
CSVGGIYGYTF TGCAGCGTAGGAGGGATATATGGCTACACCTTC . . TRBJ1-2 TRBV29-1
CASSFPGQGDDYGYTF TGTGCCAGCAGCTTTCCGGGACAGGGAGACGACTATGGCTACACCTTC . TRBD1 TRBJ1-2 TRBV7-9
CASRWDGTGETEAFF TGCGCCAGCAGGTGGGACGGGACAGGGGAAACTGAAGCTTTCTTT . TRBD1 TRBJ1-1 TRBV10-1
CASSWTSGGSYNEQFF TGTGCCAGCAGTTGGACTAGCGGGGGTTCCTACAATGAGCAGTTCTTC . TRBD2 TRBJ2-1 TRBV6-5
CASSYGTNEKLFF TGTGCCAGCAGTTACGGGACTAATGAAAAACTGTTTTTT . . TRBJ1-4 TRBV6-6
CASSLTGGVNEQYF TGTGCCAGCAGCCTCACAGGGGGAGTCAACGAGCAGTACTTC . TRBD1 TRBJ2-7 TRBV7-3
CASRTNYGYTF TGTGCCAGCAGGACGAACTATGGCTACACCTTC . . TRBJ1-2 TRBV28
CASSPPGPGTNEQFF TGTGCCAGCTCACCCCCGGGCCCGGGGACCAATGAGCAGTTCTTC . . TRBJ2-1 TRBV18
CASSGRTGLFF TGTGCCAGCAGCGGCCGGACGGGTCTGTTTTTT . . TRBJ1-4 TRBV9
CASSFRNRGGYGYTF TGTGCCAGCAGTTTCCGGAACAGGGGAGGGTATGGCTACACCTTC . TRBD1 TRBJ1-2 TRBV27
CASSLGPGSPDTQYF TGTGCCAGCAGCTTAGGGCCCGGAAGCCCAGATACGCAGTATTTT . . TRBJ2-3 TRBV7-2
CASQTGQLGNTIYF TGTGCCAGCCAAACCGGACAGCTAGGAAACACCATATATTTT . . TRBJ1-3 TRBV2
CASSAGDNRGGNTDTQYF TGTGCCAGCAGCGCGGGGGACAACAGGGGTGGAAACACAGATACGCAGTATTTT . . TRBJ2-3 TRBV9
CASSPTSGGYNEQFF TGTGCCAGCAGCCCTACTAGCGGGGGATACAATGAGCAGTTCTTC . TRBD2 TRBJ2-1 TRBV11-3
CASSQDGGSEQFF TGCGCCAGCAGCCAAGATGGGGGTAGTGAGCAGTTCTTC . . TRBJ2-1 TRBV4-1
CASSPGQLNQPQHF TGTGCCAGCAGCCCCGGACAGTTAAATCAGCCCCAGCATTTT . . TRBJ1-5 TRBV5-8
CASSQEGGRDQPQHF TGCGCCAGCAGCCAAGAAGGGGGGAGGGATCAGCCCCAGCATTTT . . TRBJ1-5 TRBV4-3
CASSLQGGASYNEQFF TGCGCCAGCAGTTTACAGGGGGGGGCGTCCTACAATGAGCAGTTCTTC . . TRBJ2-1 TRBV10-1
CASMNLASTDTQYF TGTGCCAGTATGAATCTGGCTTCCACAGATACGCAGTATTTT . . TRBJ2-3 TRBV19
CASTERVNSPLHF TGTGCCAGCACGGAAAGGGTGAATTCACCCCTCCACTTT . . TRBJ1-6 TRBV6-1
CASSYGGAHEQFF TGTGCCAGCAGTTACGGAGGGGCGCATGAGCAGTTCTTC . . TRBJ2-1 TRBV6-6
CASSVADTQYF TGTGCCAGCAGCGTAGCAGATACGCAGTATTTT . . TRBJ2-3 TRBV9
CASSGGDRVYEQYF TGTGCCAGCAGCGGAGGGGACAGGGTCTACGAGCAGTACTTC . TRBD1 TRBJ2-7 TRBV5-8
CARIWGPQHF TGCGCCAGAATCTGGGGGCCCCAGCATTTT . . TRBJ1-5 TRBV5-1
CSVGYSNTIYF TGCAGCGTTGGGTACTCGAACACCATATATTTT . . TRBJ1-3 TRBV29-1
CAISEASGGQETQYF TGTGCCATCAGTGAGGCTAGCGGGGGACAAGAGACCCAGTACTTC . TRBD2 TRBJ2-5 TRBV10-3
CASSQDSNGRNTEAFF TGCGCCAGCAGCCAAGATTCGAACGGCCGGAACACTGAAGCTTTCTTT . . TRBJ1-1 TRBV4-3
CASSFGDSTNEKLFF TGTGCCAGCAGTTTTGGCGACTCAACTAATGAAAAACTGTTTTTT . . TRBJ1-4 TRBV27
CASRVGVVDTEAFF TGCGCCAGCAGGGTGGGGGTTGTGGACACTGAAGCTTTCTTT . . TRBJ1-1 TRBV5-1
CASSPLSAGTDTQYF TGTGCCAGCAGCCCCCTTTCGGCAGGCACAGATACGCAGTATTTT . . TRBJ2-3 TRBV7-6
CACGRVNTEAFF TGTGCCTGCGGACGGGTGAACACTGAAGCTTTCTTT . . TRBJ1-1 TRBV19
CASSAGGTYEQYF TGTGCCAGCAGCGCGGGGGGTACCTACGAGCAGTACTTC . TRBD2 TRBJ2-7 TRBV5-6
CASSLGTGKPNTEAFF TGTGCCAGCAGCTTGGGGACAGGGAAGCCGAACACTGAAGCTTTCTTT . TRBD1 TRBJ1-1 TRBV5-6
CASSPYGVDEQFF TGTGCCAGCAGTCCCTACGGTGTGGATGAGCAGTTCTTC . . TRBJ2-1 TRBV11-2
CASSARGVQETQYF TGTGCCAGCAGCGCCCGGGGTGTCCAAGAGACCCAGTACTTC . . TRBJ2-5 TRBV9
CASSLTGGQNTEAFF TGTGCCAGCAGCTTAACAGGGGGCCAGAACACTGAAGCTTTCTTT . TRBD1 TRBJ1-1 TRBV7-3
CASSYGVYNEQFF TGTGCCAGCAGTTACGGTGTCTACAATGAGCAGTTCTTC . . TRBJ2-1 TRBV6-5
CASSYSRGQDGYTF TGTGCCAGCAGTTACTCGCGAGGGCAGGATGGCTACACCTTC . . TRBJ1-2 TRBV6-6
CASSFVGADYGYTF TGTGCCAGCAGTTTCGTAGGGGCGGACTATGGCTACACCTTC . . TRBJ1-2 TRBV27
CASRPGDSYQPQHF TGTGCCAGTAGACCCGGGGACAGCTATCAGCCCCAGCATTTT . TRBD1 TRBJ1-5 TRBV19
CAISESTGSNTGELFF TGTGCCATCAGTGAAAGCACGGGGTCGAACACCGGGGAGCTGTTTTTT once . TRBJ2-2 TRBV10-3
CASSLVGPQLHEQYF TGCGCCAGCAGCTTGGTAGGGCCACAACTGCACGAGCAGTACTTC . . TRBJ2-7 TRBV5-1
CASSLVWAGEEQYF TGCGCCAGCAGCTTGGTTTGGGCAGGGGAGGAGCAGTACTTC . . TRBJ2-7 TRBV5-1
CASARLAGGRYEQYF TGTGCCAGCGCCCGACTAGCGGGGGGGCGGTACGAGCAGTACTTC . TRBD2 TRBJ2-7 TRBV5-6
CASSQEDGRTYEQYF TGCGCCAGCAGCCAAGAAGACGGGAGGACCTACGAGCAGTACTTC . TRBD2 TRBJ2-7 TRBV4-1
CASSDSPGRGSYEQYF TGCGCCAGCAGTGATTCGCCAGGCCGGGGGTCCTACGAGCAGTACTTC . . TRBJ2-7 TRBV10-1
CASSLTRDRTGNTIYF TGTGCCAGCAGCTTAACCCGGGACAGAACTGGAAACACCATATATTTT . TRBD1 TRBJ1-3 TRBV7-8
CASSTNGEAGRGYYGYTF TGTGCCAGCAGCACGAACGGGGAAGCAGGGAGGGGATACTATGGCTACACCTTC . . TRBJ1-2 TRBV7-9
CASGGARGSNQPQHF TGTGCCAGTGGTGGGGCGAGGGGGAGCAATCAGCCCCAGCATTTT . . TRBJ1-5 TRBV19
CASSLWGTETQYF TGTGCCAGCAGCTTATGGGGGACGGAGACCCAGTACTTC . . TRBJ2-5 TRBV7-9
CASSLGAGGYNEQFF TGTGCCAGCAGCTTAGGGGCGGGGGGCTACAATGAGCAGTTCTTC . TRBD2 TRBJ2-1 TRBV7-3
CASREGQGAWGEKLFF TGTGCCAGCAGGGAAGGCCAGGGGGCTTGGGGTGAAAAACTGTTTTTT . TRBD1 TRBJ1-4 TRBV6-1
CASSRQDPNSGNTIYF TGTGCCAGCAGCCGACAGGACCCCAACTCTGGAAACACCATATATTTT . . TRBJ1-3 TRBV7-9
CAISSAGGSHEQYF TGTGCCATCAGCTCTGCCGGGGGTAGCCACGAGCAGTACTTC few . TRBJ2-7 TRBV10-3